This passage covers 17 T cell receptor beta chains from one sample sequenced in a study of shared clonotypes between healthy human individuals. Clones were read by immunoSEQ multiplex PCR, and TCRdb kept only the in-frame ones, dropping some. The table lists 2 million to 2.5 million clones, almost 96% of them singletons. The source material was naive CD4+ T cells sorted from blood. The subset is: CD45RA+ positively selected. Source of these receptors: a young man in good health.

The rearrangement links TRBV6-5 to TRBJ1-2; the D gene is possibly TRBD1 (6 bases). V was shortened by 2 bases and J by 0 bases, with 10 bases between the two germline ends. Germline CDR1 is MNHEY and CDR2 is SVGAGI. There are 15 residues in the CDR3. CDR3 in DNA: TGTGCCAGCAGTTACCGGGACACCTCTAACTATGGCTACACCTTC. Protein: CASSYRDTSNYGYTF.

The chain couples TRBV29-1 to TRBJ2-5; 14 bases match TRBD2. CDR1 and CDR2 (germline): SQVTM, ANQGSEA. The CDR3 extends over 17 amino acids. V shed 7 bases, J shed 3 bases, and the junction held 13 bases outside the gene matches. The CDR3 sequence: CSAPWPPGLAGEETQYF. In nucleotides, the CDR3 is TGCAGCGCCCCCTGGCCCCCGGGACTAGCGGGAGAAGAGACCCAGTACTTC.

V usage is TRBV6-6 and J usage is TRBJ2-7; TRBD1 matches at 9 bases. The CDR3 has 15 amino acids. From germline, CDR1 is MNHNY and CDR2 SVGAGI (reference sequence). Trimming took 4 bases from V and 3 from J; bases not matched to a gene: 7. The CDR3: CASSFPGQGNYEQYF. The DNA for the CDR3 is TGTGCCAGCAGTTTTCCGGGACAGGGAAACTACGAGCAGTACTTC.

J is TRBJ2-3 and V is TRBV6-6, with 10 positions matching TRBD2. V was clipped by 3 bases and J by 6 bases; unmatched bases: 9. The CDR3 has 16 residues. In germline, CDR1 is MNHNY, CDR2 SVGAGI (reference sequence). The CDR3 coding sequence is TGTGCCAGCAGTTATCTCCGGGCTAGCGGGGGCGATACGCAGTATTTT. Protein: CASSYLRASGGDTQYF.

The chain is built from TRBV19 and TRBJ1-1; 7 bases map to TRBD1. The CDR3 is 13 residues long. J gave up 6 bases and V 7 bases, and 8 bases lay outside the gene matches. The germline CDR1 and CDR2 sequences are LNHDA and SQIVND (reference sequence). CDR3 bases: TGTGCCAGTACCATGACCGGGACAGCTGAAGCTTTCTTT. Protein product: CASTMTGTAEAFF.

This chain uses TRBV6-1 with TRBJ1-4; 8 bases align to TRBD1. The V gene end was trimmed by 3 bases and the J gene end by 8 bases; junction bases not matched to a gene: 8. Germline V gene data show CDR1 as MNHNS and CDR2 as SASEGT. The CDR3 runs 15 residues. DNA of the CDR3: TGTGCCAGCAGTGAGCAGGGGGCCAGTACAGAAAAACTGTTTTTT. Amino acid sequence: CASSEQGASTEKLFF.

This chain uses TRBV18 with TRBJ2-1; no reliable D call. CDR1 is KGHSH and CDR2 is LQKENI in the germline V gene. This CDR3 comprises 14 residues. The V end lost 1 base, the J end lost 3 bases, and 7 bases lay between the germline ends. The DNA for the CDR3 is TGTGCCAGCTCACCACGGGAAATCTACAATGAGCAGTTCTTC. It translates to CASSPREIYNEQFF. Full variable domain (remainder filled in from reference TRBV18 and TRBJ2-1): NAGVMQNPRHLVRRRGQEARLRCSPMKGHSHVYWYRQLPEEGLKFMVYLQKENIIDESGMPKERFSAEFPKEGPSILRIQQVVRGDSAAYFCASSPREIYNEQFFGPGTRLTVL.

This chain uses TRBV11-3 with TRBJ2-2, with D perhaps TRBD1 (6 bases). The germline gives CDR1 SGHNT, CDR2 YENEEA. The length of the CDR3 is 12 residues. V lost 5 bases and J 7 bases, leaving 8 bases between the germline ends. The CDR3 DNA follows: TGTGCCAGCAGCCGACAGGACGGGGAGCTGTTTTTT. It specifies CASSRQDGELFF. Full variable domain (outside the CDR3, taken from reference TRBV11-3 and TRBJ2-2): EAGVVQSPRYKIIEKKQPVAFWCNPISGHNTLYWYLQNLGQGPELLIRYENEEAVDDSQLPKDRFSAERLKGVDSTLKIQPAELGDSAVYLCASSRQDGELFFGEGSRLTVL.

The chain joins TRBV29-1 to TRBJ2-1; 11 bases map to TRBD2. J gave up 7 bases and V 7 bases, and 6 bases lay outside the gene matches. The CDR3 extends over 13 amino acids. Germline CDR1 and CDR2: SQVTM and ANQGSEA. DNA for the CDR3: TGCAGCGCGATAGCGGGGGGGGCAAATGAGCAGTTCTTC. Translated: CSAIAGGANEQFF.

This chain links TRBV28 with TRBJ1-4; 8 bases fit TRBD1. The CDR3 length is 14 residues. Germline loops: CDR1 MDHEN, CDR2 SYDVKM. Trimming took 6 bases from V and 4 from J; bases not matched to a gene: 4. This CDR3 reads CASRTGAFNEKLFF. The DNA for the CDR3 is TGTGCCAGCAGGACAGGGGCGTTTAATGAAAAACTGTTTTTT.

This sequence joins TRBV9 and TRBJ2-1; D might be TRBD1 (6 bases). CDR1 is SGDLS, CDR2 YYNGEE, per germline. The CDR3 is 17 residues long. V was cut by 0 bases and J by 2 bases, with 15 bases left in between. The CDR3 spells CASSVGGTPNAYNEQFF. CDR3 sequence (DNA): TGTGCCAGCAGCGTAGGAGGGACACCCAACGCCTACAATGAGCAGTTCTTC.

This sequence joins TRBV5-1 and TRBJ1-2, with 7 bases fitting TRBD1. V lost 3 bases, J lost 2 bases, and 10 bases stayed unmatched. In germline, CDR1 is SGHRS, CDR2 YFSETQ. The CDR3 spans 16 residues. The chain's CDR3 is CASSSVNRGLNYGYTF. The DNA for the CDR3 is TGCGCCAGCAGCTCGGTAAACAGGGGCCTAAACTATGGCTACACCTTC.

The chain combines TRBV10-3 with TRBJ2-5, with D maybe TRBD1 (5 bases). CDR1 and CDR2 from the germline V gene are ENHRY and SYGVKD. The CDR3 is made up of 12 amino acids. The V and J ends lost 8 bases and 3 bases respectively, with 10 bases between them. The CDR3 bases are TGTGCCATCCAGGGTACTGAAGAGACCCAGTACTTC. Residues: CAIQGTEETQYF.

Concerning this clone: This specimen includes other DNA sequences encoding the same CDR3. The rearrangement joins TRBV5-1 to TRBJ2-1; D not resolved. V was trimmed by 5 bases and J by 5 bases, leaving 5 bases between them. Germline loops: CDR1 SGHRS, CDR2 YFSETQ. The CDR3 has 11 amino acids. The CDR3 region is CASSRNNEQFF. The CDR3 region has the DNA TGCGCCAGCAGTCGCAACAATGAGCAGTTCTTC.

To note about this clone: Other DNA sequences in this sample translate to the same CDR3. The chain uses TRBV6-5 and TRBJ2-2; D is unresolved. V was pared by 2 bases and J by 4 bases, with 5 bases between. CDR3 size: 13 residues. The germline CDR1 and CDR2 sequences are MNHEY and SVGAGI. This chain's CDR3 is CASSYPGTGELFF. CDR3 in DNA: TGTGCCAGCAGTTACCCTGGCACCGGGGAGCTGTTTTTT.

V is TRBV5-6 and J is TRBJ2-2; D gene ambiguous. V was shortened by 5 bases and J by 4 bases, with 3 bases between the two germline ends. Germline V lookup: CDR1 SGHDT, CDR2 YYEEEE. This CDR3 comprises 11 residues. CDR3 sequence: CASSTTGELFF. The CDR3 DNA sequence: TGTGCCAGCAGTACCACCGGGGAGCTGTTTTTT.

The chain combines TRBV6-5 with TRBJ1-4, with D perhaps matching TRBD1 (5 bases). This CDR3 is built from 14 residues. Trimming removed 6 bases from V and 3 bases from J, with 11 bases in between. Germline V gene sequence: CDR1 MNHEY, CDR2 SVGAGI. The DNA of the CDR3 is TGTGCCAGCAGAAGCGGGGGACCTAATGAAAAACTGTTTTTT. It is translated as CASRSGGPNEKLFF.